The clone carrying this T cell receptor (beta chain) was seen a handful of times. The V gene end was trimmed by 5 bases and the J gene end by 3 bases; junction bases not matched to a gene: 8. This CDR3 spans 17 amino acids. CDR1 is SEHNR and CDR2 is FQNEAQ in the germline V gene (reference sequence). The sample comes from a study of molecular identifiers for immune sequencing clone quantification. Study background: Within a replicate experiment, RNA obtained from either 20,000 or 100,000 naive CD8 cells was divided into five aliquots, and four of those aliquots were then sequenced.

TCRdb fed the PCR reads into MiXCR, producing one record per CDR3 protein. The table lists about 510,000 distinct CDR3 sequences, roughly 26% of them singletons. This receptor was identified in a human donor in good health. Some libraries in this study had Jurkat cell RNA spiked in. The sample consisted of naive CD8+ T cells from blood, with Jurkat cell RNA spiked in. Stated subset: FACS-sorted CD8+CD4-CCR7+CD45RA+ naive T cells. V is TRBV7-9 and J is TRBJ2-6; 9 nucleotides align to TRBD1. The CDR3 reads CASSHPTGGSGANVLTF. The CDR3 DNA follows: TGTGCCAGCAGCCACCCGACAGGGGGTAGTGGGGCCAACGTCCTGACTTTC.